The count of the clone carrying this T cell receptor (beta chain) is one. Its target is unknown. The ends lost 5 bases at V and 6 bases at J; junction bases unmatched: 9. The CDR3 extends over 14 amino acids. This sample was taken from a study of T cells in Graves' hyperthyroidism and ophthalmopathy. Findings and caveats of the study: A model of 13 V-J features distinguished ophthalmopathy from stable hyperthyroidism.

RNA transcripts served as the template for amplifying TCR beta CDR3 regions. Using the HTBI primer set, a first-round RT-PCR was run on the TCR CDR3. TCRdb fed the multiplex PCR reads into MiXCR, producing one record per CDR3 protein. The sample includes 350,000 or so distinct CDR3 sequences, over 20% of them seen just once. The genes are TRBV12-3 or TRBV12-4 and TRBJ1-1; 7 nucleotides align to TRBD1. The sample comprised blood. The sequence was collected from a woman aged 50 to 65 with Graves' hyperthyroidism. Here the CDR3 reads CASSIDRVSSEAFF. Here the CDR3 DNA reads TGTGCCAGCAGTATAGACAGGGTATCATCTGAAGCTTTCTTT.